This is a list of T cell receptor beta chains from one sample in a study. TCRdb independently ran MiXCR on the 5' RACE reads; one entry per CDR3 protein. Of 35,000 to 50,000 distinct CDR3 sequences listed, approximately 23% are singletons. The material sequenced was Tregs sorted from a lymph node. These receptor sequences come from a female donor with breast cancer. Both conserved end residues are part of each CDR3. Expanded clones get a size class; other rows say once, few or many, or leave the size out.

>NA|TRBV20-1|TRBJ2-2|13
CSARQMLTGELFF
>NA|TRBV12-3/TRBV12-4|TRBJ2-5|13
CASTRIGMETQYF
>NA|TRBV28|TRBJ2-2|15
CASSPPTGNTGELFF
>NA|TRBV12-3/TRBV12-4|TRBJ2-7|13
CASSLVGIHEQYF
>few|TRBV4-1|TRBJ2-5|16
CASSQGTGSGGGTQYF
>NA|TRBV13|TRBJ2-1|15
CASSLVSGAGNEQFF
>NA|TRBV15|TRBJ1-3|15
CATSAVRQMRNTIYF
>NA|TRBV24-1|TRBJ2-1|11
CATSVGTEQFF
>many|TRBV6-1|TRBJ1-2|14
CASSDIGGNYGYTF
>NA|TRBV7-7|TRBJ1-1|13
CASSLTENTEAFF
>many|TRBV12-3/TRBV12-4|TRBJ2-2|13
CASSFGNTGELFF
>NA|TRBV6-5|TRBJ2-6|14
CASSIKGGANVLTF
>many|TRBV4-1|TRBJ2-5|16
CASSQDLTGIQETQYF
>NA|TRBV5-1|TRBJ2-7|14
CASRWGFNSYEQYF
>many|TRBV29-1|TRBJ2-7|15
CSVEVRGTGGWEQYF
>NA|TRBV29-1|TRBJ2-1|13
CSVDGVTYNEQFF
>NA|TRBV30|TRBJ2-7|15
CAWSPGAALSYEQYF
>few|TRBV4-1|TRBJ2-7|17
CASSQERGGQGSYEQYF
>NA|TRBV27|TRBJ2-7|14
CASSLAAGSYEQYF
>many|TRBV7-2|TRBJ2-4|15
CASSLVAGGGNIQYF
>once|TRBV19|TRBJ1-5|14
CACTGQYSNQPQHF
>many|TRBV7-6|TRBJ2-7|16
CASSLSAGTSKYEQYF
>NA|TRBV7-9|TRBJ2-3|13
CASTTWDTDTQYF
>NA|TRBV7-2|TRBJ2-1|16
CASSWGYGAGYNEQFF
>NA|TRBV7-3|TRBJ2-1|16
CAGSLAGGPSYNEQFF
>many|TRBV7-2|TRBJ2-5|17
CASSLAFQQGVGETQYF
>few|TRBV9|TRBJ2-7|16
CASSPSGASGTYEQYF